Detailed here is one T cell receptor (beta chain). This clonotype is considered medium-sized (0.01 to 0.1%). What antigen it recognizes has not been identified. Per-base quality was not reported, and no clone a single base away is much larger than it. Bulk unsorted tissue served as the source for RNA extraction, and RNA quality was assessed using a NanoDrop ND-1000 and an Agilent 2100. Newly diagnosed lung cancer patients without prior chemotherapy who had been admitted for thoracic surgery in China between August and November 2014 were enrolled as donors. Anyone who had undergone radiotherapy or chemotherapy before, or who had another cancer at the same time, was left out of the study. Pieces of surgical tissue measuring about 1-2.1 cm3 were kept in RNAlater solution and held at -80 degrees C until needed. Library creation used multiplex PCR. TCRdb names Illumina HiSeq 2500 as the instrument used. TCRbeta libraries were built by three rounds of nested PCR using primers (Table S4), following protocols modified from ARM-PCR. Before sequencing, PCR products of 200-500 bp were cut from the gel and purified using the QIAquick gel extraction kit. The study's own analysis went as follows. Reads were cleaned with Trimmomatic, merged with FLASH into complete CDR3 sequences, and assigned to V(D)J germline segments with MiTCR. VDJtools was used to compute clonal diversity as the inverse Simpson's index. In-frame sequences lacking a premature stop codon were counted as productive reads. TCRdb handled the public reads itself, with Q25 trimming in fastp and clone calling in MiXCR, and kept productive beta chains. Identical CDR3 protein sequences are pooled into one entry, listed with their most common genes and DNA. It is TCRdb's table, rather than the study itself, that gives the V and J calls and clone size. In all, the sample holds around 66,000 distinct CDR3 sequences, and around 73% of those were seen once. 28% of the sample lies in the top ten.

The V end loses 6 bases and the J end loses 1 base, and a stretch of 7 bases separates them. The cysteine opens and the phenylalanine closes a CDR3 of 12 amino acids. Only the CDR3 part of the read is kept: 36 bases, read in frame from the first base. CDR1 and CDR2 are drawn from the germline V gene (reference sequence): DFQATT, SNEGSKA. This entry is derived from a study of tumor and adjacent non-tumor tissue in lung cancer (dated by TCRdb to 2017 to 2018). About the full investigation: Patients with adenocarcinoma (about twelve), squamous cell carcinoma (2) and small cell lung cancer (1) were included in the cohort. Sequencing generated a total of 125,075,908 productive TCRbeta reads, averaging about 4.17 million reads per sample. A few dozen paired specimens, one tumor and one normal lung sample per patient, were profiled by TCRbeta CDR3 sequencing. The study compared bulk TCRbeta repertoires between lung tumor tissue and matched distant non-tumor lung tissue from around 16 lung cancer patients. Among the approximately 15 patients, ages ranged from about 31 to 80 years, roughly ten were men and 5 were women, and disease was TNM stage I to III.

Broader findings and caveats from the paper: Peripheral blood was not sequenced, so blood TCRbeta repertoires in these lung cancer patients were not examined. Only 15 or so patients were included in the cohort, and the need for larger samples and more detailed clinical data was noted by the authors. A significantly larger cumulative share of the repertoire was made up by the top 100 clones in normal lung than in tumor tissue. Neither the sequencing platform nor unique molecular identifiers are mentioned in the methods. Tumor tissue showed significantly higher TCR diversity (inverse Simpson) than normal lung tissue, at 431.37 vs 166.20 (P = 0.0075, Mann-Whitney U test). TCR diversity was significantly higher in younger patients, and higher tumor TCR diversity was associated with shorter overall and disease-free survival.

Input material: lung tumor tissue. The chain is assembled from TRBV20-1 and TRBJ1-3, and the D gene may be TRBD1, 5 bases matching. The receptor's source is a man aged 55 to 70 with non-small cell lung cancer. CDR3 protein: CSARQSGNTIYF. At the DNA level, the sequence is TGCAGTGCAAGACAGTCTGGAAACACCATATATTTT.